This is a list of T cell receptor beta chains from one sample in a study of CXCR3-negative and CXCR3-positive naive CD8 T cells. TCRdb reprocessed the 5' RACE reads and stores each CDR3 protein as one record, lacking DNA. Listed are over 100,000 distinct CDR3 sequences; approximately 0.51% falls within the top ten. Sequenced sample: naive CXCR3- CD8+ T cells from blood. Receptors were obtained from a human donor in good health. Some clones in this sample may be carry-over from other donors' samples. Both conserved end residues are part of each CDR3.

j_call | v_call | cdr3_aa
TRBJ2-7 | TRBV7-9 | CASSERDSTTYEQYF
TRBJ2-7 | TRBV6-2/TRBV6-3 | CASNQGQGDYEQYF
TRBJ2-7 | TRBV28 | CASSPGLAGGSYEQYF
TRBJ1-5 | TRBV7-9 | CASSLATRDQPQHF
TRBJ2-7 | TRBV2 | CASMWTAESYEQYF
TRBJ2-1 | TRBV7-9 | CATDYLPGDEQFF
TRBJ2-2 | TRBV25-1 | CASAMINTGELFF
TRBJ1-2 | TRBV7-2 | CASSLYLAPNYGYTF
TRBJ2-3 | TRBV7-8 | CASSITGPDTQYF
TRBJ1-1 | TRBV12-3/TRBV12-4 | CASSPGGQGETEAFF
TRBJ2-2 | TRBV28 | CASRPPGQGDTGELFF
TRBJ2-3 | TRBV20-1 | CSLSPETSADTQYF
TRBJ2-7 | TRBV29-1 | CSGRTSGTYEQYF
TRBJ2-3 | TRBV29-1 | CSAETSAGTDTQYF
TRBJ2-7 | TRBV14 | CASSQAAGLYEQYF
TRBJ2-1 | TRBV14 | CASISPDISPRYNEQFF
TRBJ2-5 | TRBV7-9 | CASSPNRDPEETQYF
TRBJ2-7 | TRBV29-1 | CSVATDSYEQYF
TRBJ2-1 | TRBV4-1 | CASSQVRGLAGDHEQFF
TRBJ2-1 | TRBV7-9 | CASSSGTLNEQFF
TRBJ2-3 | TRBV14 | CASSQERFPYTDTQYF
TRBJ1-1 | TRBV29-1 | CSVEIGRTEAFF
TRBJ2-1 | TRBV19 | CASSSLPGENNEQFF
TRBJ2-7 | TRBV5-1 | CASSPVGGDYEQYF
TRBJ2-5 | TRBV7-9 | CASSFMSARGEGETQYF
TRBJ2-7 | TRBV6-2/TRBV6-3 | CASSSSLGTGPYEQYF
TRBJ2-2 | TRBV15 | CATSRARTYTGELFF
TRBJ2-4 | TRBV10-2 | CASSEPRTGNLAKNIQYF
TRBJ2-7 | TRBV28 | CASEGAGGQPRGEQYF
TRBJ2-1 | TRBV19 | CASSTGPFPNEQFF
TRBJ2-2 | TRBV5-1 | CASSLETYTGELFF
TRBJ2-1 | TRBV7-9 | CASSSRGTSSRVEQFF
TRBJ1-5 | TRBV29-1 | CSVTKGDSNQPQHF